These T cell receptor beta chains were read from a single sample in a study of long-term antiretroviral therapy in people with HIV. The method was immunoSEQ multiplex PCR; TCRdb's version includes in-frame clones alone and lacks a portion of them. The data contain 25,000 to 30,000 clones, 93% of them singletons. The input for sequencing was unsorted PBMCs, taken about 6.5 years after starting antiretroviral therapy. The source is a woman aged 40 to 55 with HIV. Both conserved end residues are part of each CDR3. A D gene is named only where the DNA matches it firmly. The size field is filled for only some rows; it gives once, few, many or a size class.

d_call: NA
v_call: TRBV7-9
j_call: TRBJ2-6
clone_size: NA
cdr3_aa: CASSRGGSGANVLTF
cdr3_nt: TGTGCCAGCAGCCGAGGCGGGTCCGGGGCCAACGTCCTGACTTTC

d_call: NA
v_call: TRBV7-9
j_call: TRBJ1-1
clone_size: NA
cdr3_aa: CASRLQSGTEAFF
cdr3_nt: TGTGCCAGCAGGCTTCAATCGGGGACTGAAGCTTTCTTT

d_call: NA
v_call: TRBV6-1
j_call: TRBJ1-2
clone_size: NA
cdr3_aa: CASSEGVANYGYTF
cdr3_nt: TGTGCCAGCAGTGAAGGGGTAGCGAACTATGGCTACACCTTC

d_call: NA
v_call: TRBV4-3
j_call: TRBJ1-4
clone_size: few
cdr3_aa: CASSQGFSGALMVF
cdr3_nt: TGCGCCAGCAGCCAAGGGTTCTCCGGGGCCCTTATGGTTTTT

d_call: NA
v_call: TRBV5-6
j_call: TRBJ2-5
clone_size: NA
cdr3_aa: CASSARETQYF
cdr3_nt: TGTGCCAGCAGCGCCCGGGAAACCCAGTACTTC

d_call: NA
v_call: TRBV7-2
j_call: TRBJ1-1
clone_size: NA
cdr3_aa: CASSSARTRGTEAFF
cdr3_nt: TGTGCCAGCAGCTCGGCCCGGACCCGGGGAACTGAAGCTTTCTTT

d_call: NA
v_call: TRBV5-1
j_call: TRBJ2-2
clone_size: NA
cdr3_aa: CASSLRGFANTGELFF
cdr3_nt: TGCGCCAGCAGCTTAAGAGGCTTCGCGAACACCGGGGAGCTGTTTTTT

d_call: NA
v_call: TRBV10-1
j_call: TRBJ2-1
clone_size: few
cdr3_aa: CASSDGGDEQFF
cdr3_nt: TGCGCCAGCAGTGACGGCGGCGATGAGCAGTTCTTC

d_call: NA
v_call: TRBV11-2
j_call: TRBJ1-4
clone_size: NA
cdr3_aa: CASSSPVVGEKLFF
cdr3_nt: TGTGCCAGCAGCTCCCCCGTGGTGGGGGAAAAACTGTTTTTT

d_call: TRBD1
v_call: TRBV10-3
j_call: TRBJ2-2
clone_size: NA
cdr3_aa: CAIRLQGDRTGELFF
cdr3_nt: TGTGCCATCAGGCTCCAGGGGGATAGGACCGGGGAGCTGTTTTTT

d_call: NA
v_call: TRBV5-1
j_call: TRBJ1-1
clone_size: NA
cdr3_aa: CASSLEQRLGNTEAFF
cdr3_nt: TGCGCCAGCAGCTTAGAACAGCGCCTTGGGAACACTGAAGCTTTCTTT

d_call: NA
v_call: TRBV29-1
j_call: TRBJ2-6
clone_size: few
cdr3_aa: CSVPGATFSGANVLTF
cdr3_nt: TGCAGCGTACCCGGGGCCACTTTCTCTGGGGCCAACGTCCTGACTTTC

d_call: TRBD1
v_call: TRBV7-7
j_call: TRBJ2-5
clone_size: NA
cdr3_aa: CASSPEQGETQYF
cdr3_nt: TGTGCCAGCAGCCCGGAACAGGGGGAGACCCAGTACTTC

d_call: NA
v_call: TRBV30
j_call: TRBJ2-5
clone_size: NA
cdr3_aa: CAWSERVGETQYF
cdr3_nt: TGTGCCTGGAGTGAAAGGGTTGGAGAGACCCAGTACTTC

d_call: NA
v_call: TRBV6-5
j_call: TRBJ2-2
clone_size: NA
cdr3_aa: CASSYSIGEDTGELFF
cdr3_nt: TGTGCCAGCAGTTACTCGATCGGGGAGGACACCGGGGAGCTGTTTTTT

d_call: NA
v_call: TRBV5-1
j_call: TRBJ2-1
clone_size: NA
cdr3_aa: CASNLGGAYNEQFF
cdr3_nt: TGCGCCAGCAATCTAGGGGGAGCATACAATGAGCAGTTCTTC

d_call: NA
v_call: TRBV30
j_call: TRBJ2-7
clone_size: NA
cdr3_aa: CAWNRQVAYEQYF
cdr3_nt: TGTGCCTGGAACAGACAGGTCGCCTACGAGCAGTACTTC

d_call: NA
v_call: TRBV5-4
j_call: TRBJ1-2
clone_size: once
cdr3_aa: CASSLARTGGGYTF
cdr3_nt: TGTGCCAGCAGCTTGGCACGGACGGGGGGTGGCTACACCTTC

d_call: TRBD2
v_call: TRBV6-6
j_call: TRBJ2-1
clone_size: NA
cdr3_aa: CASTTSGASYEQFF
cdr3_nt: TGTGCCAGCACGACTAGCGGGGCCAGCTATGAGCAGTTCTTC

d_call: NA
v_call: TRBV11-2
j_call: TRBJ2-3
clone_size: NA
cdr3_aa: CASSTQGTDTQYF
cdr3_nt: TGTGCCAGCAGTACACAGGGCACAGATACGCAGTATTTT

d_call: TRBD1
v_call: TRBV2
j_call: TRBJ1-5
clone_size: NA
cdr3_aa: CASTLSPGQGHQPQHF
cdr3_nt: TGTGCCAGCACATTGTCCCCGGGACAGGGCCATCAGCCCCAGCATTTT

d_call: TRBD1
v_call: TRBV30
j_call: TRBJ2-3
clone_size: NA
cdr3_aa: CAWSVGQGKDTQYF
cdr3_nt: TGTGCCTGGAGTGTGGGACAGGGTAAAGATACGCAGTATTTT

d_call: NA
v_call: TRBV4-3
j_call: TRBJ1-1
clone_size: NA
cdr3_aa: CASSQEQRGREAFF
cdr3_nt: TGCGCCAGCAGCCAAGAGCAGAGGGGACGAGAAGCTTTCTTT

d_call: TRBD1
v_call: TRBV6-5
j_call: TRBJ1-5
clone_size: NA
cdr3_aa: CASSYDRESNQPQHF
cdr3_nt: TGTGCCAGCAGTTACGACAGGGAAAGCAATCAGCCCCAGCATTTT

d_call: NA
v_call: TRBV2
j_call: TRBJ1-2
clone_size: few
cdr3_aa: CASQLTGQLYGYTF
cdr3_nt: TGTGCCAGCCAGCTGACGGGACAACTTTATGGCTACACCTTC

d_call: NA
v_call: TRBV5-4
j_call: TRBJ2-1
clone_size: NA
cdr3_aa: CASSLVLANEQFF
cdr3_nt: TGTGCCAGCAGCTTGGTGCTGGCCAATGAGCAGTTCTTC

d_call: NA
v_call: TRBV7-8
j_call: TRBJ1-1
clone_size: NA
cdr3_aa: CASSPREEGYTEAFF
cdr3_nt: TGTGCCAGCAGCCCCCGGGAGGAGGGGTACACTGAAGCTTTCTTT

d_call: TRBD1
v_call: TRBV5-6
j_call: TRBJ1-2
clone_size: NA
cdr3_aa: CASSPGTGGLGYTF
cdr3_nt: TGTGCCAGCAGCCCCGGGACAGGGGGCTTAGGCTACACCTTC

d_call: NA
v_call: TRBV5-1
j_call: TRBJ1-2
clone_size: NA
cdr3_aa: CASSGPYGYTF
cdr3_nt: TGCGCCAGCTCAGGACCTTATGGCTACACCTTC